One and the same sample provided the 2 T cell receptor beta chains below, sequenced in a study of OX40 agonist ivuxolimab in advanced cancers. Repertoires were generated with immunoSEQ multiplex PCR, while TCRdb's copy carries only in-frame clones and drops some. The sample lists around 60,000 clones, approximately 88% occurring once. Sequences were derived from CD4+ or CD8+ T cells sorted from blood, sampled in a trial of the OX40 agonist ivuxolimab. The receptors shown here come from an adult with an advanced solid tumor such as melanoma, head and neck, liver or kidney cancer.

The V call is TRBV5-1, the J call TRBJ2-7; D remains unclear. CDR1 is SGHRS, CDR2 YFSETQ, per germline. The germline V and J ends were trimmed by 0 bases and 10 bases, with 8 bases remaining between them. This CDR3 comprises 11 residues. The CDR3 region has the DNA TGCGCCAGCAGCTTGGAGGGCGGACAGTACTTC. Translated, it gives CASSLEGGQYF.

This sequence joins TRBV7-3 and TRBJ1-1, with no clear D. V lost 4 bases to trimming and J lost 1 base, with 7 bases between them. Germline lookup yields CDR1 SGHTA and CDR2 FQGTGA. The CDR3 has 13 amino acids. In DNA, the CDR3 is TGTGCCAGCAGCTCCACAGAGAACACTGAAGCTTTCTTT. This gives the protein CASSSTENTEAFF.